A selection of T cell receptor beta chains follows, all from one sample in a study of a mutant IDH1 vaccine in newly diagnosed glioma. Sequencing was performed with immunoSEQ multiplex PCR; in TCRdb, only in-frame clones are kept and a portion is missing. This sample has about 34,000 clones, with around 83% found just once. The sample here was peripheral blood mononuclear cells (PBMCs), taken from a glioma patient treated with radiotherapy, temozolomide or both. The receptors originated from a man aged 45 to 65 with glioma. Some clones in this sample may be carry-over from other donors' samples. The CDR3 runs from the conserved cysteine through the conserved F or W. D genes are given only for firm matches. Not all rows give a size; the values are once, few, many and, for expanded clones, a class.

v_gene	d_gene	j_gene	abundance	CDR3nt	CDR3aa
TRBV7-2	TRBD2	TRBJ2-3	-	TGTGCCAGCAGCGTGGCTTGGAAGGGGAGGGGAACAGATACGCAGTATTTT	CASSVAWKGRGTDTQYF
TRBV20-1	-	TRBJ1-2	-	TGCAGAGCCACAGTAAGCTATGGCTACACCTTC	CRATVSYGYTF
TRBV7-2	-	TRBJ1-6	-	TGTGCCAGCAGCTTAATGCAAGGCGATTCACCCCTCCACTTT	CASSLMQGDSPLHF
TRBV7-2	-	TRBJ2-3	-	TGTGCCAGCAATTTTCAGGGGCCGGCAGATACGCAGTATTTT	CASNFQGPADTQYF
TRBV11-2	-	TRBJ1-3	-	TGTGCCAGCAGCCCCGCGCGCGGAGGGACCTCTGGAAACACCATATATTTT	CASSPARGGTSGNTIYF
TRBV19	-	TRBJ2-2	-	TGTGCCAGTAGTATCCCAACGGGAGATGTTCTCAACACCGGGGAGCTGTTTTTT	CASSIPTGDVLNTGELFF
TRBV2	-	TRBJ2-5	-	TGTGCCAGCAGTAGGATGCGGGGCGAACAAGAGACCCAGTACTTC	CASSRMRGEQETQYF
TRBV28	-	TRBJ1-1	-	TGTGCCAGCATCCTCAGGGCTAAAGCTTTCTTT	CASILRAKAFF
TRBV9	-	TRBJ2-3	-	TGTGCCAGCAGCGTAGAACGTCGAAGTACAGATACGCAGTATTTT	CASSVERRSTDTQYF
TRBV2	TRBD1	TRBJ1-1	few	TGTGCCAGCAGACCGCGACGACAGGGTGGGACTGAAGCTTTCTTT	CASRPRRQGGTEAFF
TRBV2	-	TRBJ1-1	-	TGTGCCAGCAGTGCGTCGGGCAGGAACACTGAAGCTTTCTTT	CASSASGRNTEAFF
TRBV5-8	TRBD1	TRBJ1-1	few	TGTGCCAGCAGCACCCGGACAGGAGTAGCTTTCTTT	CASSTRTGVAFF
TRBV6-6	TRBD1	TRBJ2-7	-	TGTGCCAGCAGTTTTTTCCCGGGGACAGGGGACGAGCAGTACTTC	CASSFFPGTGDEQYF
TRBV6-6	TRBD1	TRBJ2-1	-	TGTGCCAGCAGTTACGGCGCAGGGGGCTCCTACAATGAGCAGTTCTTC	CASSYGAGGSYNEQFF
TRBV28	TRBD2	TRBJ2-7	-	TGTGCCAGCAGTGGACTAGCGTACGAGCAGTACTTC	CASSGLAYEQYF
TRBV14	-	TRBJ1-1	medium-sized	TGTGCCAGCAGCCAAGAGGGGGCTATCAACACTGAAGCTTTCTTT	CASSQEGAINTEAFF
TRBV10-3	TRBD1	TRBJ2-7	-	TGTGCCATCAGTGGTGGGACAGGCTACGAGCAGTACTTC	CAISGGTGYEQYF
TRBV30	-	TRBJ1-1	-	TGTGCCTGGGGCCCGAAAGGAGGACCGGGACCGAGAGCTTTCTTT	CAWGPKGGPGPRAFF